This TCR beta chain was sequenced for a study of cytomegalovirus exposure and HLA in healthy donors. Study-level background: A subsequent analysis stated that the 95 to 150 validation repertoires were run on the same platform as the 600 to 750 first-cohort repertoires.

General study findings and limits: Reported results showed that the classifier diagnosed cytomegalovirus status with high specificity and sensitivity. Rare sequences made up most TCRs, while some public TCRs were found in many donors. The study recorded over 150 TCR beta chains that were cytomegalovirus-associated.

TCRdb keeps only in-frame clones here, not all; method: immunoSEQ multiplex PCR. The sample yields roughly 140,000 clones, roughly 91% seen once. Concerning this clone itself: Its matching antigen is unknown.

The CDR3 runs 16 residues. Germline CDR1 and CDR2: SQVTM and ANQGSEA. The trim removed 0 bases at V and 1 base at J, leaving 8 bases unmatched. This chain links TRBV29-1 with TRBJ1-1; 7 bases are a match to TRBD1. Material for sequencing was PBMCs. The clonotype was recovered from a woman aged 18 to 35 in good health and CMV-seropositive. CDR3 protein: CSVEDSDRPRNTEAFF. The CDR3, as DNA: TGCAGCGTTGAAGATTCGGACAGGCCGAGGAACACTGAAGCTTTCTTT.